This T cell receptor beta chain is drawn from a study of T cell responses to AZD1222 COVID-19 vaccine. With respect to this clone: What it binds is unknown.

Notes on the study in general: Regions 160-218 and 743-854 dominated among vaccine-associated CD4 TCRs spanning spike.

The data were produced by immunoSEQ multiplex PCR, yet TCRdb's version contains in-frame clones alone and is incomplete. The table has about 94,000 clones, 85% seen once; the top ten hold over 3.5%. The length of the CDR3 is 15 residues. V was cut by 5 bases and J by 0 bases, with 12 bases left in between. The germline V gene has CDR1 LNHDA and CDR2 SQIVND (reference sequence). The sample consisted of peripheral blood, taken 28 days after the second AZD1222 dose. The gene calls are TRBV19 and TRBJ2-3, with D tentatively TRBD2 (5 bases). The TCR sequence derives from an adult who received the AZD1222 COVID-19 vaccine. The CDR3 here is CASSLRVGSTDTQYF. CDR3 sequence (DNA): TGTGCCAGTAGTTTGCGGGTGGGTAGCACAGATACGCAGTATTTT.